Sequencing of this TCR beta chain was carried out in a study of blood T cell repertoires in COVID-19. In the authors' workflow: By means of reference gene primer amplification, nucleated cell counts were estimated. Generated by immunoSEQ multiplex PCR, the TCRdb table keeps only in-frame clones and is missing some. D and trimming were read from the DNA, whereas the V and J calls and clone size are those reported in that table. The table lists roughly 210,000 clones, around 80% of them singletons. The sequenced material came from peripheral blood. The TCR originated in a woman aged 80 or over with COVID-19, enrolled during active disease.

The CDR3 loop reads CAISEFGQGAFF. The CDR3 DNA follows: TGTGCCATCAGTGAGTTTGGACAGGGGGCTTTCTTT. The gene calls are TRBV10-3 and TRBJ1-1; 9 nucleotides align to TRBD1. This CDR3 region has 12 residues. In germline, CDR1 is ENHRY, CDR2 SYGVKD. With 1 base clipped from V and 11 bases from J, the junction kept 2 bases outside the gene matches.